This is a list of T cell receptor beta chains from one sample in a study of blood T cell repertoires in COVID-19. Sequencing was performed with immunoSEQ multiplex PCR; in TCRdb, only in-frame clones are kept and a portion is missing. Of around 56,000 clones in the sample, about 89% are singletons; the top ten hold about 7.3%. Sequences were obtained from peripheral blood. These receptors were collected from a woman aged 60-70 years with active or convalescent COVID-19. CDR3s include the opening cysteine and the closing phenylalanine or tryptophan. A D gene is named only where the DNA matches it firmly. Size tells how often a clone was seen (once, few, many) or the class of an expanded clone, and some rows leave it out.

14	.	TRBV5-1	TRBJ1-1	.	TGCGCCAGCACCATCCTGGGCTCGAACACTGAAGCTTTCTTT	CASTILGSNTEAFF
15	.	TRBV21-1	TRBJ2-2	few	TGTGCCAGCAGCAAAGGCGCTTCGAACACCGGGGAGCTGTTTTTT	CASSKGASNTGELFF
18	TRBD2	TRBV27	TRBJ2-2	.	TGTGCCAGGATCCCCGGGACTAGCGGGCGTCCGAACACCGGGGAGCTGTTTTTT	CARIPGTSGRPNTGELFF
14	.	TRBV24-1	TRBJ1-5	.	TGTGCCACCAGTGATTTGGGGGCCAATCAGCCCCAGCATTTT	CATSDLGANQPQHF
19	TRBD2	TRBV12-5	TRBJ2-1	.	TGTGCTAGTGGCTGGGGGGGGACTAGATATGAAGGGTCCTACAATGAGCAGTTCTTC	CASGWGGTRYEGSYNEQFF
14	TRBD2	TRBV10-3	TRBJ2-1	.	TGTGCCATCAGTGATCTAGCGGGGCAGAGTGAGCAGTTCTTC	CAISDLAGQSEQFF
15	.	TRBV18	TRBJ2-7	.	TGTGCCAGCTCACCACCGCGGGCCAGGACTTACGAGCAGTACTTC	CASSPPRARTYEQYF
12	.	TRBV24-1	TRBJ1-2	.	TGTGCCACCAGTGACTACAACTATGGCTACACCTTC	CATSDYNYGYTF
13	.	TRBV10-3	TRBJ2-3	.	TGTGCCATCAGTGATTTCCAGTCAGATACGCAGTATTTT	CAISDFQSDTQYF
16	TRBD2	TRBV7-2	TRBJ2-1	.	TGTGCCAGCAGCTTATCACGGCTAGCGGGAGACAATGAGCAGTTCTTC	CASSLSRLAGDNEQFF
15	.	TRBV4-1	TRBJ1-5	.	TGCGCCAGCAGCCAATTTGAGAGCACCAATCAGCCCCAGCATTTT	CASSQFESTNQPQHF
15	.	TRBV5-4	TRBJ1-1	.	TGTGCCAGCAGCCCTACTACCGACAGTTCGACTGAAGCTTTCTTT	CASSPTTDSSTEAFF
13	.	TRBV5-1	TRBJ2-7	.	TGCGCCAGCAGCAATACGGGGGGCAACGAGCAGTACTTC	CASSNTGGNEQYF
14	.	TRBV6-6	TRBJ2-7	.	TGTGCCAGCAGTTATACTAGCCGTGCCTACGAGCAGTACTTC	CASSYTSRAYEQYF
15	TRBD1	TRBV6-5	TRBJ1-5	once	TGTGCCAGCAGTATGCTGACAGGGAGCAATCAGCCCCAGCATTTT	CASSMLTGSNQPQHF
13	.	TRBV7-3	TRBJ1-2	.	TGTGCCAGCAGCAATGGCCCAGCGGGCGGCTACACCTTC	CASSNGPAGGYTF
15	TRBD2	TRBV28	TRBJ2-5	.	TGTGCCAGCAGTTTTCGGCGGGGGGGCCTCGAGACCCAGTACTTC	CASSFRRGGLETQYF
17	.	TRBV5-1	TRBJ2-1	.	TGCGCCAGCAGCTCGCGAATAAGCGGAGCATCCTACAATGAGCAGTTCTTC	CASSSRISGASYNEQFF
15	TRBD1	TRBV4-1	TRBJ2-7	.	TGCGCCAGCAGCCAAGCTTCGGGACAGGGTTACGAGCAGTACTTC	CASSQASGQGYEQYF
11	.	TRBV30	TRBJ2-7	once	TGTGCCGGACAGCTCTCCTACGAGCAGTACTTC	CAGQLSYEQYF
14	.	TRBV27	TRBJ2-7	.	TGTGCCAGCAGTTTAACCGCTATCTCCTACGAGCAGTACTTC	CASSLTAISYEQYF
15	.	TRBV9	TRBJ2-3	.	TGTGCCAGCAGCGTAGCATCTACTAGCACAGATACGCAGTATTTT	CASSVASTSTDTQYF
21	TRBD2	TRBV6-2/TRBV6-3	TRBJ2-3	.	TGTGCCAGCAGTTCGTTGTTTGACCTTTGGACTAGCGGGAGTAAGGCAGATACGCAGTATTTT	CASSSLFDLWTSGSKADTQYF
16	.	TRBV28	TRBJ2-5	.	TGTGCCAGCAGTTCATCCGCCCTGAGGGTTCCGGAGACCCAGTACTTC	CASSSSALRVPETQYF